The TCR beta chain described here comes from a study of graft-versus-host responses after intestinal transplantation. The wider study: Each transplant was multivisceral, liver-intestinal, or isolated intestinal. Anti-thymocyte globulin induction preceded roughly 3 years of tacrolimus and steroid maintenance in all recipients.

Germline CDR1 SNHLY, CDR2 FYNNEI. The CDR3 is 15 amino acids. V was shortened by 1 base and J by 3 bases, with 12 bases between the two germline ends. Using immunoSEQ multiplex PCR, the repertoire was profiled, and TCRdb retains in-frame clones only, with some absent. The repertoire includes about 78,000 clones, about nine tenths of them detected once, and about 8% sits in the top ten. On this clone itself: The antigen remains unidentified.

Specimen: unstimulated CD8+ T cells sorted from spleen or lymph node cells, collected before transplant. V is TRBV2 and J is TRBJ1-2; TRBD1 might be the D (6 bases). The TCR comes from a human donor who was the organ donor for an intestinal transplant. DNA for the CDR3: TGTGCCAGCAGTGAAGGGCTAGGGGGGCACTATGGCTACACCTTC. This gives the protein CASSEGLGGHYGYTF.